This T cell receptor beta chain was captured in a study of blood T cell repertoires in COVID-19. In the study overall: The United States, Italy and Spain supplied acute and convalescent COVID-19 samples. Sources were T cells, B-cell-depleted T cells, or PBMCs; the material itself was cDNA or gDNA.

Original processing methods: Researchers report that nucleated cell counts were estimated from reference gene primer amplification. Clones were read by immunoSEQ multiplex PCR, and TCRdb kept only the in-frame ones, dropping some. D and trimming come from the DNA, and the V and J calls and clone size come from that table. The sample gives roughly 150,000 clones, 82% of which show up once; roughly 10% is in the top ten. The V end was cut by 7 bases, the J end by 5 bases, with 23 bases between. This CDR3 contains 16 residues. Germline loops: CDR1 WSHSY, CDR2 SAAADI. The rearrangement uses TRBV10-2 and TRBJ2-5, with D perhaps matching TRBD2 (6 bases). Sequences were obtained from peripheral blood. The clonotype comes from a woman aged 80 or older with active or convalescent COVID-19. The CDR3 DNA reads TGCGCCAGCACCCCCGGGAGCCGAGGGTTTGGCGAGACCCAGTACTTC. Protein product: CASTPGSRGFGETQYF.